This T cell receptor (beta chain) was documented in a study of OX40 agonist ivuxolimab in advanced cancers. Study information: Two cutaneous melanoma patients and one hepatocellular carcinoma patient, three in all, had partial responses.

This table comes from immunoSEQ multiplex PCR, and its TCRdb copy is limited to in-frame clones, with some not included. This table holds about 26,000 clones, around nine tenths found once. V was clipped by 3 bases and J by 1 base, with 9 bases between them. This CDR3 has 14 amino acids. Germline V gene sequence: CDR1 SGHTA, CDR2 FQGTGA. The source of this sequence is an adult with an advanced solid tumor such as melanoma, head and neck, liver or kidney cancer. This specimen was CD4+ or CD8+ T cells sorted from blood, taken in a trial of the OX40 agonist ivuxolimab. The J gene is TRBJ1-1, the V gene TRBV7-3; possible D gene TRBD1, 5 bases. DNA for the CDR3: TGTGCCAGCAGCTTTGGGGGACCGAACACTGAAGCTTTCTTT. Protein: CASSFGGPNTEAFF.